A single sample gave rise to the 2 T cell receptor beta chains below, sequenced in a study of blood T cell repertoires in COVID-19. Assay used: immunoSEQ multiplex PCR; TCRdb lists only in-frame clones, some missing. The sample consists of about 220,000 clones, roughly 90% of them appearing once. Sample: PBMCs or T cells enriched from blood (not recorded which). The source of these receptors is a woman between 40 and 55 years old with acute COVID-19.

This chain uses TRBV5-1 with TRBJ1-3; TRBD1 matches at 8 bases. The CDR3 consists of 18 residues. CDR1 and CDR2 from the germline V gene are SGHRS and YFSETQ. The V and J ends lost 4 bases and 0 bases, in that order; junction bases with no gene match: 12. The CDR3 loop reads CASSLTAGGAYSGNTIYF. CDR3 DNA sequence: TGCGCCAGCAGCCTTACCGCAGGGGGCGCCTACTCTGGAAACACCATATATTTT.

The rearrangement joins TRBV5-1 to TRBJ1-4; 12 bases agree with TRBD1. CDR3 size: 17 residues. With 1 base clipped from V and 7 bases from J, the junction kept 8 bases outside the gene matches. From germline, CDR1 is SGHRS and CDR2 YFSETQ. DNA for the CDR3: TGCGCCAGCAGCTTGCGCGGGACAGGGGGCGCGTCTGAAAAACTGTTTTTT. As protein: CASSLRGTGGASEKLFF.